This T cell receptor (beta chain) was sequenced for a study of cytomegalovirus exposure and HLA in healthy donors. About the study: The study's early data release held tens of millions of unique TCRs from HLA-typed donors.

CDR3 length equals 13 residues. Trimming pared 4 bases from V and 0 bases from J, leaving 7 bases between. The V gene's germline CDR1 is LNHDA and CDR2 SQIVND (reference sequence). Overall study results and limits: As a later analysis revealed, most CMV-associated TCR beta chains appeared HLA-restricted. CMV serostatus alone was available as immune exposure information. As a later analysis revealed, the rate of TCR association differed by HLA locus, with DRB1 most and HLA-C fewest.

Comments on this clone: Its antigen is currently unknown.

Researchers ran the PCR with 60 Vbeta and 13 Jbeta primers. Libraries were prepared by immunoSEQ multiplex PCR; TCRdb keeps only in-frame clonotypes and omits some of them. Of some 180,000 clones listed, approximately 80% are singletons. This receptor was identified in a woman in her twenties or thirties in good health and CMV-seropositive. The chain uses TRBV19 and TRBJ2-7; possibly TRBD1 for D (6 bases). The sequenced material came from PBMCs. The CDR3 loop is CASSKQGSYEQYF. DNA of the CDR3: TGTGCCAGTAGTAAACAGGGCTCCTACGAGCAGTACTTC.